This T cell receptor beta chain was profiled in a study of blood T cell repertoires in COVID-19. CDR3 size: 15 residues. Trimming at V came to 6 bases and at J to 1 base, leaving 6 bases not matched to a gene. From germline, CDR1 is MDHEN and CDR2 SYDVKM. Profiled with immunoSEQ multiplex PCR; TCRdb holds only in-frame clones, not every one. The table includes some 80,000 clones, 85% to 90% detected once. The genes are TRBV28 and TRBJ2-1; TRBD2 agrees at 7 bases. The TCR sequence derives from an older man with active or convalescent COVID-19. The sequenced sample consisted of peripheral blood. CDR3 coding DNA: TGTGCCAGCAGCGGTAGCGGGCATTCCTACAATGAGCAGTTCTTC. Translated, it gives CASSGSGHSYNEQFF.